Below, 16 T cell receptor beta chains from the same sample are listed, as sequenced in a study of blood T cell repertoires in COVID-19 (TCRdb year 2020). Libraries were built with the immunoSEQ multiplex PCR assay. The table comes from immuneACCESS by way of TCRdb, which keeps in-frame sequences with V and J called. Part of the clones is missing from these tables; in studies checked, under half for an unresolved V gene and the rest for unknown reasons. This sample comprises a few hundred thousand clones, approximately 88% of them detected only once. Roughly 12% of the sample goes to the ten largest clones. Sample: peripheral blood. Receptor source: a woman between 50 and 59 years old with COVID-19, enrolled during active disease.

The rearrangement links TRBV5-1 to TRBJ2-1; possibly TRBD2 for D (5 bases). V was pared by 0 bases and J by 10 bases, with 14 bases between. The germline V gene has CDR1 SGHRS and CDR2 YFSETQ. The CDR3 has 14 residues. CDR3 coding DNA: TGCGCCAGCAGCTTGGCCGGGCTAGCCGTGGAGCAGTTCTTC. Translating gives CASSLAGLAVEQFF. Together with reference TRBV5-1 and TRBJ2-1, the CDR3 gives the full variable domain: KAGVTQTPRYLIKTRGQQVTLSCSPISGHRSVSWYQQTPGQGLQFLFEYFSETQRNKGNFPGRFSGRQFSNSRSEMNVSTLELGDSALYLCASSLAGLAVEQFFGPGTRLTVL.

The chain couples TRBV3-1 (or the pseudogene TRBV3-2) to TRBJ1-2; D is ambiguous. Germline V gene data show CDR1 as LGHDT and CDR2 as YNNKEL (reference sequence). V was clipped by 0 bases and J by 8 bases, with 7 bases between them. CDR3 length equals 12 residues. CDR3 region: CASSQDYEGYTF. The CDR3 bases are TGTGCCAGCAGCCAAGATTATGAGGGCTACACCTTC.

The rearrangement uses TRBV18 and TRBJ1-1, with 7 bases identical to TRBD1. The CDR3 extends over 14 amino acids. V shed 2 bases and J 4 bases; nucleotides not matched to a gene: 4. Germline V gives CDR1 KGHSH, CDR2 LQKENI. The CDR3 DNA reads TGTGCCAGCTCACCATTGGGACAGCTCACTGAAGCTTTCTTT. Its protein product is CASSPLGQLTEAFF.

DNA of the CDR3: TGCGCCAGCAGCCTTCGGACTAGCGGGGGGCAATTCTACGAGCAGTACTTC. It encodes CASSLRTSGGQFYEQYF. The V and J genes are TRBV4-1 and TRBJ2-7; 14 bases align to TRBD2. The CDR3 length is 17 residues. Germline CDR1 MGHRA, CDR2 YSYEKL. V lost 4 bases, J lost 3 bases, and 8 bases stayed unmatched.

The rearrangement links TRBV5-4 to TRBJ2-2, with 7 bases fitting TRBD1. The germline CDR1 and CDR2 sequences are SGHNT and YYREEE (reference sequence). The length of the CDR3 is 15 residues. With V trimmed by 1 base and J by 5 bases, 5 bases remained unmatched. The CDR3 coding sequence is TGTGCCAGCAGCTTGAAAACAGGGGTAACCGGGGAGCTGTTTTTT. Its translation is CASSLKTGVTGELFF.

The rearrangement uses TRBV14 and TRBJ1-4, with D unclear. CDR3 size: 11 residues. Germline V gives CDR1 SGHDN, CDR2 FVKESK. V lost 2 bases and J lost 11, with 6 bases in between. CDR3 sequence reads: CASSQREKLFF. The CDR3 region has the DNA TGTGCCAGCAGCCAACGGGAGAAACTGTTTTTT.

The chain combines TRBV24-1 with TRBJ2-1, with 13 bases identical to TRBD2. CDR1 is KGHDR, CDR2 SFDVKD, per germline. The CDR3 consists of 24 residues. Trimming removed 0 bases from V and 2 bases from J; junction bases left unmatched: 21. The CDR3 nucleotides are TGTGCCACCAGTGATTTGGCTCCTGGAGAGACTAGCGGGGGGACGTTGAGTCCCTACAATGAGCAGTTCTTC. Translating it yields CATSDLAPGETSGGTLSPYNEQFF.

The CDR3: CASSPPSAGNTIYF. The CDR3 bases are TGTGCCAGTAGTCCCCCGAGCGCAGGAAACACCATATATTTT. The chain combines TRBV19 with TRBJ1-3, with D unclear. The CDR3 spans 14 residues. The V gene's germline CDR1 is LNHDA and CDR2 SQIVND (reference sequence). The V end lost 5 bases, the J end lost 4 bases, and 12 bases lay between the germline ends.

This sequence joins TRBV2 and TRBJ1-1, with TRBD1 identical over 7 bases. The trim removed 6 bases at V and 3 bases at J, leaving 10 bases unmatched. Germline CDR1 and CDR2: SNHLY and FYNNEI. The CDR3 consists of 15 residues. The CDR3 coding sequence is TGTGCCAGCAGCCTGGCGGGACAGATTTACACTGAAGCTTTCTTT. Protein sequence: CASSLAGQIYTEAFF.

The chain has TRBV5-1 and TRBJ2-1; D may be TRBD1 (5 bases). This CDR3 spans 16 amino acids. Germline V CDR1 and CDR2: SGHRS, YFSETQ. V lost 0 bases to trimming and J lost 0 bases, with 10 bases between them. CDR3 nucleotides: TGCGCCAGCAGCTTGGCAGGGATGAGCTCCTACAATGAGCAGTTCTTC. Its protein is CASSLAGMSSYNEQFF.

This clone was found once. The chain joins TRBV6-5 to TRBJ1-5, with 7 bases that match TRBD1. CDR1 is MNHEY, CDR2 SVGAGI, per germline. This CDR3 comprises 15 residues. V trimming: 4 bases; J trimming: 6 bases; junction bases outside the gene matches: 9. The CDR3 loop is CASSSTGLGGQPQHF. DNA of the CDR3: TGTGCCAGCAGTTCGACAGGGTTAGGCGGTCAGCCCCAGCATTTT.

The gene calls are TRBV6-1 and TRBJ1-2; tentative D call: TRBD1 (6 bases). CDR1 and CDR2 from the germline V gene are MNHNS and SASEGT. The CDR3 contains 14 residues. V was trimmed by 2 bases and J by 8 bases, leaving 15 bases between them. DNA for the CDR3: TGTGCCAGCAGTGAATTCGGACAGTTTGGAGGCTACACCTTC. Translated: CASSEFGQFGGYTF.

This clone showed up just a few times. V usage is TRBV19 and J usage is TRBJ2-2; the D gene is possibly TRBD1 (5 bases). Trimming took off 11 bases at V and 6 bases at J, with 13 bases between the two ends. CDR3 length equals 12 residues. CDR1 and CDR2 (germline): LNHDA, SQIVND (reference sequence). The CDR3 loop reads CASRVWAGELFF. The CDR3 DNA sequence: TGTGCCTCCAGGGTCTGGGCCGGGGAGCTGTTTTTT.

The rearrangement links TRBV11-1 to TRBJ2-3, with 7 nucleotides matching TRBD2. CDR1 and CDR2 (germline): SGHAT, FQDESV (reference sequence). Trimming cost V 5 bases and J 0 bases; bases outside gene matches: 5. The CDR3 consists of 15 residues. Written as DNA, the CDR3 is TGTGCCAGCAGCCCACTAGCGACCAGCACAGATACGCAGTATTTT. Translated, it gives CASSPLATSTDTQYF.

Only one count was recorded for this clone. This sequence joins TRBV18 and TRBJ2-7; 8 bases map to TRBD2. The CDR3 runs 13 residues. V lost 4 bases and J lost 4; bases outside the gene matches: 3. Germline CDR1 reads KGHSH; CDR2 reads LQKENI. CDR3 amino acids: CASSLGRDYEQYF. CDR3 coding DNA: TGTGCCAGCTCACTCGGGAGGGATTACGAGCAGTACTTC.

The chain links TRBV5-1 to TRBJ2-3, with a possible D match to TRBD2 (5 bases). This CDR3 region has 13 residues. The germline V gene has CDR1 SGHRS and CDR2 YFSETQ. Trimming stripped 4 bases from V and 2 bases from J, with 8 bases between. The CDR3 is CASSVGVTDTQYF. The CDR3 DNA reads TGCGCCAGCAGCGTCGGGGTCACAGATACGCAGTATTTT. The entire variable domain, with the rest obtained from reference TRBV5-1 and TRBJ2-3, is as follows: KAGVTQTPRYLIKTRGQQVTLSCSPISGHRSVSWYQQTPGQGLQFLFEYFSETQRNKGNFPGRFSGRQFSNSRSEMNVSTLELGDSALYLCASSVGVTDTQYFGPGTRLTVL.